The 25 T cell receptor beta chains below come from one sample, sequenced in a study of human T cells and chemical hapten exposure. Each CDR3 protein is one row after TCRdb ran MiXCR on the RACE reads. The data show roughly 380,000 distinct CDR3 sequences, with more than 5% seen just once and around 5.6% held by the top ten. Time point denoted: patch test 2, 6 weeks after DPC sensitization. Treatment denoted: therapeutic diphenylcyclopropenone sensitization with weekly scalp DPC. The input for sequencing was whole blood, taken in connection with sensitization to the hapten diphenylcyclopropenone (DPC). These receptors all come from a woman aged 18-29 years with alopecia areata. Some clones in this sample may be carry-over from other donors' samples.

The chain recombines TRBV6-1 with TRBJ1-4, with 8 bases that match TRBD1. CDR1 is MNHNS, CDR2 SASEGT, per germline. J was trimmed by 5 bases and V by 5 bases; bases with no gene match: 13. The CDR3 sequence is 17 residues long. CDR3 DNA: TGTGCCAGCAGTCTCCCTTCGGGACAGGAGGAAAATGAAAAACTGTTTTTT. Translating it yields CASSLPSGQEENEKLFF.

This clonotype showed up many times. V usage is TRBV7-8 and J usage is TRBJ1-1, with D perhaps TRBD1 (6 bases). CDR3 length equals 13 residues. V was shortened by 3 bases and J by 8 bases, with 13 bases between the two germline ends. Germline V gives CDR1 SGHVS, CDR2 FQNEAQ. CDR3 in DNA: TGTGCCAGCAGCTTGACAGGTCCCTCCGAAGCTTTCTTT. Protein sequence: CASSLTGPSEAFF.

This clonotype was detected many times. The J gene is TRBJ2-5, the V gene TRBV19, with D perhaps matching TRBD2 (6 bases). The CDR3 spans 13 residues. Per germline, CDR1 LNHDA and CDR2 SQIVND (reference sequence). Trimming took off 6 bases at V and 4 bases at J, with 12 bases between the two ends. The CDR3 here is CASSWTTRETQYF. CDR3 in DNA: TGTGCCAGTAGCTGGACTACCCGAGAGACCCAGTACTTC.

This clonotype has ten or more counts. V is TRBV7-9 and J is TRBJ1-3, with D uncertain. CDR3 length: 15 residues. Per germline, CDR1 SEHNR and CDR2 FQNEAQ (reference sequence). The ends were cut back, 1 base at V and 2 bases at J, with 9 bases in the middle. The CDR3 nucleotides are TGTGCCAGCAGCTTAGTTTGGAAGACTGGAAACACCATATATTTT. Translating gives CASSLVWKTGNTIYF.

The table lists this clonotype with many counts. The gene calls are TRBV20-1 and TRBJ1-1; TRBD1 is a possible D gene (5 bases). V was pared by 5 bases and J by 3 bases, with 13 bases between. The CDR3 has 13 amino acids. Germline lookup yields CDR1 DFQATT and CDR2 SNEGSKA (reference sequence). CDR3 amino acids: CSALRDADTEAFF. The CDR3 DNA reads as TGCAGTGCTCTTAGGGACGCTGACACTGAAGCTTTCTTT.

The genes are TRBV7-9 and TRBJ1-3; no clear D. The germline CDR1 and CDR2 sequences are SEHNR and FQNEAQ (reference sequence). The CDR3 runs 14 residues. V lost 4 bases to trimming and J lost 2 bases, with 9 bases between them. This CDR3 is CASSSQGPGNTIYF. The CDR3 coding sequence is TGTGCCAGCAGCTCCCAAGGGCCTGGAAACACCATATATTTT. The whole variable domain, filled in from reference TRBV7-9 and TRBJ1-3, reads DTGVSQNPRHKITKRGQNVTFRCDPISEHNRLYWYRQTLGQGPEFLTYFQNEAQLEKSRLLSDRFSAERPKGSFSTLEIQRTEQGDSAMYLCASSSQGPGNTIYFGEGSWLTVV.

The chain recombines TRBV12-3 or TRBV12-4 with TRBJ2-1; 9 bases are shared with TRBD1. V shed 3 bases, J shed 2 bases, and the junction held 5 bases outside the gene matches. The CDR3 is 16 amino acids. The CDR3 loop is CASSLNRGPTYNEQFF. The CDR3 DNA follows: TGTGCCAGCAGTTTGAACAGGGGGCCCACCTACAATGAGCAGTTCTTC.

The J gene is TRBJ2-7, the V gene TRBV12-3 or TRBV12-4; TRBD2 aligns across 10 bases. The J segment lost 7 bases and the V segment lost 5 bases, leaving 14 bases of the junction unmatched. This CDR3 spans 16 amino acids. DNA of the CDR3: TGTGCCAGCAGTCCACAGATGAGCGGGGGGGCCGGAGAGCAGTACTTC. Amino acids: CASSPQMSGGAGEQYF.

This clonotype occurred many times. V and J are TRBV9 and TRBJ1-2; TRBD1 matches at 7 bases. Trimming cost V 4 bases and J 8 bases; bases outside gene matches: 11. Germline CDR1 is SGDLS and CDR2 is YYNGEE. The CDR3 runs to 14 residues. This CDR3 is CASSPAAGTEGYTF. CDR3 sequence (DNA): TGTGCCAGCAGCCCCGCGGCCGGGACAGAAGGCTACACCTTC.

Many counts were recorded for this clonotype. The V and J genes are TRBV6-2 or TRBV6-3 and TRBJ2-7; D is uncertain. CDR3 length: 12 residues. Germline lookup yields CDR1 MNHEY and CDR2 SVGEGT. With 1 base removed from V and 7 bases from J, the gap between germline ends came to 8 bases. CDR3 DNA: TGTGCCAGCAGTTACTTCCTACGGGAGCAGTACTTC. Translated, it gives CASSYFLREQYF.

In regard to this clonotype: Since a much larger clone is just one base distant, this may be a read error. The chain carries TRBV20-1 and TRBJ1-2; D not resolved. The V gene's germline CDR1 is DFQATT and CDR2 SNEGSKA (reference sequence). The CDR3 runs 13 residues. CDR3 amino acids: CSAGSGTNHGYTF. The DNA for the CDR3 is TGCAGTGCCGGCTCTGGAACTAACCATGGCTACACCTTC.

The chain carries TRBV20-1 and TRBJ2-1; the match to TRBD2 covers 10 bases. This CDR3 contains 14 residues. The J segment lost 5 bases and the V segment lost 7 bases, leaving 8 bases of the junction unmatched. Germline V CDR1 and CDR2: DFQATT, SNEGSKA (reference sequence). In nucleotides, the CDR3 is TGCAGTGTTAACAGCGGGGGGGGTAACAATGAGCAGTTCTTC. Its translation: CSVNSGGGNNEQFF.

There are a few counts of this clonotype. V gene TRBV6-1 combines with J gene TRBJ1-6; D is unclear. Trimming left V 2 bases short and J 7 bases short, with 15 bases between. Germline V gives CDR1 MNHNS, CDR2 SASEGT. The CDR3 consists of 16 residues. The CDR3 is CASSELIRAPNSPLHF. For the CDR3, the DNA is TGTGCCAGCAGTGAATTAATTCGGGCCCCCAATTCACCCCTCCACTTT.

Here the CDR3 reads CASSPGLYSEAFF. CDR3 DNA sequence: TGTGCCAGCAGCCCCGGACTGTACTCTGAAGCTTTCTTT. This rearrangement joins TRBV3-1 to TRBJ1-1; D is undetermined. The germline V gene has CDR1 LGHDT and CDR2 YNNKEL (reference sequence). The CDR3 covers 13 residues. Trimming removed 4 bases at V and 6 bases at J, with 12 bases between.

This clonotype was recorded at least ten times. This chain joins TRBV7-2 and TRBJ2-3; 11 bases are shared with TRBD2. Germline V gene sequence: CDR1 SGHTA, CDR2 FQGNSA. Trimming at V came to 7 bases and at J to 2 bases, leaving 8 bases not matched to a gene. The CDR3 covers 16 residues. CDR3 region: CASTHRLAGTTDTQYF. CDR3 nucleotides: TGTGCCAGCACCCATAGACTAGCGGGGACCACAGATACGCAGTATTTT. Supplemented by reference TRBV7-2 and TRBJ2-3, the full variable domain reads GAGVSQSPSNKVTEKGKDVELRCDPISGHTALYWYRQSLGQGLEFLIYFQGNSAPDKSGLPSDRFSAERTGGSVSTLTIQRTQQEDSAVYLCASTHRLAGTTDTQYFGPGTRLTVL.

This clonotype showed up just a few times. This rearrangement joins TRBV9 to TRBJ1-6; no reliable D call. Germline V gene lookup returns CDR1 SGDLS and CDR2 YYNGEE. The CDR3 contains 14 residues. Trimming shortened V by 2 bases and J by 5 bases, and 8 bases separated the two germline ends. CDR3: CASSVQFNNSPLHF. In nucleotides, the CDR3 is TGTGCCAGCAGCGTCCAGTTTAATAATTCACCCCTCCACTTT.

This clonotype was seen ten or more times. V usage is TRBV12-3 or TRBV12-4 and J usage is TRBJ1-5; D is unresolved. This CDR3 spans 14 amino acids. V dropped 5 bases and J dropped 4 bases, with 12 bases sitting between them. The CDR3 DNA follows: TGTGCCAGCAGTCCGTCTAACCCAAATCAGCCCCAGCATTTT. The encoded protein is CASSPSNPNQPQHF.

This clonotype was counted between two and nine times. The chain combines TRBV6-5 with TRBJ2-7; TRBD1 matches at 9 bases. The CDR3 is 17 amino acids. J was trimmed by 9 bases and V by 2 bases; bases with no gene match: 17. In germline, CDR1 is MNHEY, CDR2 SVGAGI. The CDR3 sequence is CASSYGAQGAPPTVQYF. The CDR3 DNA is TGTGCCAGCAGTTACGGGGCACAGGGGGCTCCTCCTACGGTGCAGTACTTC.

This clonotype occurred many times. The CDR3 DNA is TGTGCCAGCCTCCTGGGCGGGTCCGACAATCAGCCCCAGCATTTT. Protein product: CASLLGGSDNQPQHF. The chain has TRBV2 and TRBJ1-5; D remains unclear. The germline V gene encodes CDR1 SNHLY and CDR2 FYNNEI. V was pared by 8 bases and J by 3 bases, with 17 bases between. CDR3 length equals 15 residues.

The CDR3 DNA is TGCGCCAGCAGTCCTACCACCCAGGGGACTGAAGCTTTCTTT. This gives the protein CASSPTTQGTEAFF. The rearrangement joins TRBV5-1 to TRBJ1-1; D is possibly TRBD1 (6 bases). Trimming removed 5 bases from V and 5 bases from J, with 16 bases in between. Germline CDR1 reads SGHRS; CDR2 reads YFSETQ. The CDR3 is made up of 14 amino acids.

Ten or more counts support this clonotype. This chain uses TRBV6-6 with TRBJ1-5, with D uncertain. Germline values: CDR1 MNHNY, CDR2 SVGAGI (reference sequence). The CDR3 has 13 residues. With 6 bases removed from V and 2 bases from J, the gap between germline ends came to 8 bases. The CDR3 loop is CASRYEGNQPQHF. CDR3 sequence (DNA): TGTGCCAGCAGATACGAGGGCAATCAGCCCCAGCATTTT.

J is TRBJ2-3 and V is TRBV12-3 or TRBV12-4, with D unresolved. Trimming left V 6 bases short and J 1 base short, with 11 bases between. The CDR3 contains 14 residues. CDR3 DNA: TGTGCCAGCAGGAGCAAATTGGGCACAGATACGCAGTATTTT. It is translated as CASRSKLGTDTQYF.

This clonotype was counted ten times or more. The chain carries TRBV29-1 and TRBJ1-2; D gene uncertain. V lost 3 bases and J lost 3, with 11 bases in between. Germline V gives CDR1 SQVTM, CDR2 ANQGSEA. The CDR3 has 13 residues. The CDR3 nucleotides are TGCAGCGTTGACCCTGCCCGCCACTATGGCTACACCTTC. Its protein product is CSVDPARHYGYTF.

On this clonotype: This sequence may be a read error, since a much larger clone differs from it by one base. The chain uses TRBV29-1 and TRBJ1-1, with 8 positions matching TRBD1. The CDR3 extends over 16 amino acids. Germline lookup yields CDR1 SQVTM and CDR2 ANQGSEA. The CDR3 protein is CSVDCREDRDGPEACF. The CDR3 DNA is TGCAGCGTTGATTGTAGGGAGGACAGGGACGGCCCTGAAGCTTGCTTT.

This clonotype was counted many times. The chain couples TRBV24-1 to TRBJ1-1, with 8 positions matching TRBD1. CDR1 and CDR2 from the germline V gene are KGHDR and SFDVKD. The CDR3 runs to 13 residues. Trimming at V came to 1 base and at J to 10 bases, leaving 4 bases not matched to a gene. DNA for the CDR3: TGTGCCACCAGTGATTTTGGCGGGACAGGAGCTTTCTTT. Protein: CATSDFGGTGAFF.